This TCR beta chain was observed in a study of shared clonotypes between healthy human individuals (dated by TCRdb to the early 2020s). Concerning the study at large: Three men and a couple of women, aged 18 to 49 years, made up the cohort. Per donor, three plates each were used for CD4 naive and CD4 memory, two for CD8 naive, and one for CD8 memory. The study deeply sequenced blood TCR repertoires of five healthy adults to estimate repertoire size and the extent of clonotype sharing between individuals. Different laboratories and diverse techniques were used to prepare libraries and sequence TCR repertoires, to increase sequencing depth and limit assay-specific biases. Each donor's leukapheresis produced roughly between about 0.8 and 8.9 billion PBMCs. General study outcomes and caveats: Compared with non-shared clonotypes, the clonotypes found in all four sorted-subset donors had higher generation probabilities. When a few donors were compared, the shared fraction of clonotypes was around 5% for naive CD4, 3% to 4% for naive CD8, roughly 2.5% for memory CD4, and roughly 0.4% for memory CD8. Incomplete sequencing was indicated by rarefaction of sorted-subset datasets, despite the large sequencing depth. Because the study included a small number of donors, the genetic and exposure-history diversity represented was limited. Estimated clonotype richness was generally larger for naive than for memory subsets. Sampling was restricted to blood, and TCR repertoires in tissue are likely to differ from TCR repertoires in blood. Pairwise subsampling indicated that sequencing depth was expected to affect the degree of clonotype sharing among donors.

Taken from the germline V gene, the CDR1 and CDR2 loops are LGHNA and YNFKEQ. V lost 1 base and J lost 4 bases, and the count of bases not matched to a germline gene is 6. The CDR3, from cysteine to phenylalanine, totals 15 residues. Only the CDR3 DNA is retained, 45 bases long and in frame from the first base. As regards this clone: No antigen is known for it. Nothing much larger sits one base from this clone, and base qualities are not available.

Using the deep immunoSEQ assay, TCR CDR3 regions were amplified from genomic DNA by multiplex PCR. Extracted genomic DNA from each cell subset was spread evenly across all wells of several immunoSEQ 96-well plates, with each plate serving as a replicate. For sorted subsets, approximately 190 ng genomic DNA, equal to some 28,000 T cell genomes, was loaded into each replicate PCR. Purified libraries were quantified with a Qubit 3.0 fluorometer, sized on a Bioanalyzer 2100, and re-quantified with the KAPA Library Quantification kit. A separate single-read 150-cycle Illumina NextSeq 550 flow cell was used to sequence each immunoSEQ 96-well plate. The paper's processing steps were these. Because the immunoSEQ output held only junctional sequences and lacked quality scores, the filtering could not match the filtering applied to full-length reads. Sequences were annotated with PyIR, a Python wrapper for IgBLAST v1.9, using IMGT germline references to assign V/J genes and CDR3. Reads were removed for weak V/J assignments (E-value above 1e-6), missing CDR3, stop codons, out-of-frame junctions, or ambiguous translated residues. V3J clonotypes were defined by identical inferred V gene, J gene, and CDR3 amino acid sequence. Percentage overlap between repertoires was calculated by dividing the number of shared unique clonotypes by the size of the smaller repertoire. Three approaches were used to assess repertoire richness: RTK rarefaction, the Chao1 estimator, and Recon v2.1 estimates of unobserved clonotypes. Generation probabilities were computed with OLGA for all TCRbeta clonotypes obtained by the gDNA method from several donors. Not all clones reach the TCRdb copy of this immuneACCESS table, which keeps in-frame sequences only. Checked studies attribute under half of the gap to unresolved V genes and leave the rest unexplained. D and trimming were read from the DNA, whereas the V and J calls and clone size are those reported in that table. The sample contains hundreds of thousands of clones, roughly 72% of them found a single time. The biggest ten clones account for around 2% of the sample.

Donors were healthy HIV-negative adults with no recently reported acute infections or vaccinations. Every donor was a Caucasian adult living in Nashville, Tennessee, USA. Magnetic negative selection was used to enrich CD4+ T cells, after which naive cells were positively selected on CD45RA and the negative fraction became the memory subset. Blood was obtained by leukapheresis, after which PBMCs were separated by Ficoll-Histopaque density gradient centrifugation and cryopreserved in liquid nitrogen vapor phase. Purity and quantity of every magnetically sorted T cell population were checked by analytical flow cytometry. From each sorted fraction, genomic DNA was isolated and quantified by UV absorbance on a Nanodrop 2000c.

Recombination connected TRBV4-2 to TRBJ2-7; TRBD2 fits 8 bases in the junction. The sample taken for sequencing was memory CD4+ T cells sorted from blood. The sample's cell subset or site label, in plain terms: CD45RA-negative fraction. This TCR was recovered from a woman in her 30s in good health. The nucleotide sequence is TGTGCCAGCAGCCAAGGAGGAGCGGGAGAGTACGAGCAGTACTTC. This codes for CASSQGGAGEYEQYF.